Below, 31 T cell receptor beta chains from the same sample are listed, as sequenced in a study of T cell responses to AZD1222 COVID-19 vaccine. Assay: immunoSEQ multiplex PCR; the TCRdb copy retains only in-frame clones and omits some. The data contain some 190,000 clones, approximately 89% of them seen just once; the ten biggest clones take up approximately 1.6%. The sample in question was peripheral blood, obtained 28 days after the second AZD1222 dose. The receptors shown here come from an adult who received the AZD1222 COVID-19 vaccine.

The chain recombines TRBV19 with TRBJ1-6; TRBD1 aligns across 10 bases. Germline V CDR1 and CDR2: LNHDA, SQIVND (reference sequence). Trimming cost V 6 bases and J 9 bases; bases outside gene matches: 8. CDR3 size: 15 residues. The CDR3 is CASRTGQGGGSPLHF. The CDR3 DNA is TGTGCCAGTAGGACAGGACAGGGGGGAGGTTCACCCCTCCACTTT.

The chain is built from TRBV23-1 and TRBJ1-4; D possibly corresponds to TRBD1 (5 bases). TRBV23-1 is flagged as an ORF with uncertain function. V was clipped by 0 bases and J by 10 bases, with 15 bases between them. The CDR3 covers 15 residues. The CDR3 is CASSQSRGFQTKLFF. The CDR3 coding sequence is TGCGCCAGCAGTCAATCGAGGGGATTCCAGACAAAACTGTTTTTT.

This chain links TRBV5-1 with TRBJ2-3, with a weak D call TRBD1 (6 bases). V lost 0 bases and J 2 bases, leaving 10 bases between the germline ends. CDR1 is SGHRS, CDR2 YFSETQ, per germline. CDR3 size: 15 residues. As DNA, the CDR3 is TGCGCCAGCAGCTTGGAGGTGGGGGCCACAGATACGCAGTATTTT. Translation: CASSLEVGATDTQYF.

The J gene is TRBJ2-7, the V gene TRBV2, with D hard to call. CDR3 length equals 12 residues. V lost 7 bases to trimming and J lost 2 bases, with 9 bases between them. Germline CDR1 and CDR2: SNHLY and FYNNEI. The CDR3 bases are TGTGCCAGCACCCCAGGCGCCTACGAGCAGTACTTC. It translates to CASTPGAYEQYF.

This clone was seen only once. This chain links TRBV5-4 with TRBJ2-7, with D tentatively TRBD1 (7 bases). V was cut by 4 bases and J by 4 bases, with 12 bases left in between. This CDR3 is built from 13 residues. Germline loops: CDR1 SGHNT, CDR2 YYREEE (reference sequence). In DNA form, the CDR3 reads TGTGCCAGCAGCCCCTCAGGGGGGTACGAGCAGTACTTC. Its protein product is CASSPSGGYEQYF.

The chain links TRBV4-1 to TRBJ1-5; the D is unclear. Trimming shortened V by 4 bases and J by 1 base, and 11 bases separated the two germline ends. CDR1 and CDR2 (germline): MGHRA, YSYEKL. CDR3 length: 15 amino acids. The CDR3 bases are TGCGCCAGCAGCCCCCTTGTGAAGAGCAATCAGCCCCAGCATTTT. It specifies CASSPLVKSNQPQHF.

Worth noting for this clone: Other DNA sequences of this sample code for an identical CDR3. The chain recombines TRBV6-5 with TRBJ1-1; maybe TRBD1 (5 bases). Trimming shortened V by 3 bases and J by 5 bases, and 10 bases separated the two germline ends. Per germline, CDR1 MNHEY and CDR2 SVGAGI. The CDR3 extends over 13 amino acids. This CDR3 reads CASSYLGGTEAFF. The CDR3 DNA is TGTGCCAGCAGTTATTTGGGGGGGACTGAAGCTTTCTTT.

The chain recombines TRBV10-3 with TRBJ2-3; D not resolved. The CDR3 runs to 13 residues. Germline V gives CDR1 ENHRY, CDR2 SYGVKD. The V and J ends lost 2 bases and 10 bases respectively, with 13 bases between them. In nucleotides, the CDR3 is TGTGCCATCAGTGAGGATCCGTTGGGCGCGCAGTATTTT. It is translated as CAISEDPLGAQYF.

This clone appeared once. The gene calls are TRBV28 and TRBJ1-2; 10 nucleotides align to TRBD1. The CDR3 consists of 15 residues. The trim removed 6 bases at V and 5 bases at J, leaving 9 bases unmatched. CDR1 is MDHEN, CDR2 SYDVKM, per germline. CDR3 DNA sequence: TGTGCCAGCAGGCCGGACAGGGGGGCTCTGTATGGCTACACCTTC. It encodes CASRPDRGALYGYTF.

The V and J genes are TRBV29-1 and TRBJ2-7, with D perhaps matching TRBD2 (5 bases). V was cut by 5 bases and J by 1 base, with 9 bases left in between. Germline values: CDR1 SQVTM, CDR2 ANQGSEA. This CDR3 has 12 amino acids. DNA of the CDR3: TGCAGCGTTTCCAGCGGTTCCTACGAGCAGTACTTC. The encoded protein is CSVSSGSYEQYF.

The gene calls are TRBV5-1 and TRBJ2-3, with D possibly TRBD2 on 6 matching bases. The germline V gene has CDR1 SGHRS and CDR2 YFSETQ. This CDR3 region has 14 residues. Deletions cut 5 bases from V and 4 bases from J, with 14 bases between. CDR3 sequence: CASRGWGEADTQYF. The CDR3 DNA reads as TGCGCCAGCAGAGGCTGGGGGGAAGCAGATACGCAGTATTTT.

The chain joins TRBV4-1 to TRBJ2-3; 8 bases match TRBD1. The CDR3 covers 15 residues. Trimming removed 4 bases from V and 2 bases from J; junction bases left unmatched: 5. CDR1 and CDR2 (germline): MGHRA, YSYEKL. This chain's CDR3 is CASSLNRGTTDTQYF. DNA of the CDR3: TGCGCCAGCAGCCTAAACAGGGGGACCACAGATACGCAGTATTTT.

J is TRBJ1-3 and V is TRBV9, with D hard to call. The CDR3 spans 12 residues. Germline V gene sequence: CDR1 SGDLS, CDR2 YYNGEE. Trimming removed 4 bases at V and 2 bases at J, with 4 bases between. The CDR3, as DNA: TGTGCCAGCAGCCCTCCTGGAAACACCATATATTTT. This sequence encodes CASSPPGNTIYF.

The chain employs TRBV10-3 and TRBJ2-3; 7 bases fit TRBD1. In germline, CDR1 is ENHRY, CDR2 SYGVKD. There are 18 residues in the CDR3. Trimming took 4 bases from V and 4 from J; bases not matched to a gene: 17. The CDR3 region has the DNA TGTGCCATCAGTGGTAGTTGGGTGAAGAGACAGGGTCCAGATACGCAGTATTTT. Its protein is CAISGSWVKRQGPDTQYF.

The chain employs TRBV3-1 (or the pseudogene TRBV3-2) and TRBJ1-2, with D unresolved. V gave up 0 bases and J gave up 2 bases, with 10 bases separating them. The length of the CDR3 is 15 residues. The germline V gene has CDR1 LGHDT and CDR2 YNNKEL (reference sequence). CDR3 amino acids: CASSQDGGPNYGYTF. CDR3 DNA: TGTGCCAGCAGCCAAGATGGTGGACCGAACTATGGCTACACCTTC.

J is TRBJ2-1 and V is TRBV4-1; a possible D gene is TRBD1 (6 bases). The V gene's germline CDR1 is MGHRA and CDR2 YSYEKL. Trimming cost V 0 bases and J 7 bases, with 22 bases left between them. The CDR3 has 18 residues. The CDR3 is CASSQDRIGNGGRNEQFF. DNA for the CDR3: TGCGCCAGCAGCCAAGATAGGATCGGTAATGGGGGCCGAAATGAGCAGTTCTTC.

This sequence joins TRBV11-3 and TRBJ2-2; D uncertain. CDR3 length equals 13 residues. With 5 bases removed from V and 5 bases from J, the gap between germline ends came to 9 bases. Germline CDR1 SGHNT, CDR2 YENEEA. CDR3 sequence (DNA): TGTGCCAGCAGCCGTGGGGTGACCGGGGAGCTGTTTTTT. It encodes CASSRGVTGELFF.

For this clone: Additional DNA sequences in this sample encode the identical CDR3. The chain is built from TRBV5-1 and TRBJ2-1; D gene ambiguous. This CDR3 spans 14 amino acids. Trimming stripped 0 bases from V and 7 bases from J, with 11 bases between. The germline gives CDR1 SGHRS, CDR2 YFSETQ. CDR3 sequence: CASSLGGPVNEQFF. Here the CDR3 DNA reads TGCGCCAGCAGCTTGGGTGGGCCGGTTAATGAGCAGTTCTTC.

The sample holds a few counts of this clone. The chain joins TRBV15 to TRBJ2-1; tentatively, D is TRBD1 (6 bases). Germline V CDR1 and CDR2: LNHNV, YYDKDF (reference sequence). V gave up 5 bases and J gave up 6 bases, with 20 bases separating them. The length of the CDR3 is 16 residues. CDR3 sequence: CATSSTPQGHPNEQFF. The CDR3 DNA is TGTGCCACCAGCTCCACACCTCAGGGACATCCCAATGAGCAGTTCTTC.

This clone was seen only a few times. The chain carries TRBV25-1 and TRBJ2-7, with D tentatively TRBD1 (6 bases). Germline-derived CDR1 and CDR2 are MGHDK and SYGVNS. V lost 5 bases, J lost 2 bases, and 13 bases lay in between. This CDR3 region has 14 residues. CDR3 residues: CASSPLRTAYEQYF. In DNA, the CDR3 is TGTGCCAGCAGTCCCCTTAGGACAGCCTACGAGCAGTACTTC.

The J gene is TRBJ2-5, the V gene TRBV7-3; 8 bases align to TRBD1. Germline V CDR1 and CDR2: SGHTA, FQGTGA. The V and J ends lost 1 base and 5 bases, in that order; junction bases with no gene match: 12. This CDR3 spans 17 amino acids. CDR3 amino acids: CASSLMPLPGGKETQYF. CDR3 in DNA: TGTGCCAGCAGCTTAATGCCCCTCCCAGGGGGCAAGGAGACCCAGTACTTC.

V usage is TRBV4-1 and J usage is TRBJ1-4; unclear D gene. The V gene lost 4 bases and the J gene lost 3 bases, with 12 bases spanning the gap. CDR3 length: 15 residues. CDR1 and CDR2 from the germline V gene are MGHRA and YSYEKL. The CDR3 loop reads CASSRSRASNEKLFF. CDR3 coding DNA: TGCGCCAGCAGCCGTAGCCGGGCGTCTAATGAAAAACTGTTTTTT.

The chain couples TRBV6-5 to TRBJ1-2; 9 bases map to TRBD1. With 6 bases clipped from V and 5 bases from J, the junction kept 10 bases outside the gene matches. CDR1 and CDR2 from the germline V gene are MNHEY and SVGAGI. This CDR3 contains 15 residues. The CDR3 DNA reads as TGTGCCAGCAGCATTCACAGGGGGCAAGTTTATGGCTACACCTTC. Protein sequence: CASSIHRGQVYGYTF.

This clone appeared once. J is TRBJ1-2 and V is TRBV12-3 or TRBV12-4; D is ambiguous. The germline V and J ends were trimmed by 3 bases and 4 bases, with 6 bases remaining between them. There are 12 residues in the CDR3. The CDR3 loop reads CASSFWGYGYTF. The DNA of the CDR3 is TGTGCCAGCAGTTTCTGGGGCTATGGCTACACCTTC.

This chain links TRBV7-2 with TRBJ1-4, with D unclear. V was cut by 0 bases and J by 3 bases, with 11 bases left in between. The CDR3 is 16 residues long. Germline V CDR1 and CDR2: SGHTA, FQGNSA. CDR3 region: CASSLAAVNPNEKLFF. In DNA, the CDR3 is TGTGCCAGCAGCTTAGCGGCCGTGAACCCTAATGAAAAACTGTTTTTT.

This chain connects TRBV14 to TRBJ1-1; no firm D call. The CDR3 is 16 amino acids. V gave up 4 bases and J gave up 2 bases, with 17 bases separating them. CDR1 is SGHDN, CDR2 FVKESK, per germline. CDR3 in DNA: TGTGCCAGCAGCCCGTCAGGACTCTTTTTTAACACTGAAGCTTTCTTT. It yields the protein CASSPSGLFFNTEAFF.

This chain joins TRBV4-1 and TRBJ1-2; TRBD1 might be the D (5 bases). There are 14 residues in the CDR3. Germline CDR1 and CDR2: MGHRA and YSYEKL. Trimming removed 1 base from V and 4 bases from J, with 10 bases in between. The CDR3 loop is CASSQGRGGYGYTF. The CDR3, as DNA: TGCGCCAGCAGCCAAGGTAGGGGAGGCTATGGCTACACCTTC.

The chain employs TRBV7-2 and TRBJ2-7; D possibly corresponds to TRBD2 (5 bases). The CDR3 extends over 13 amino acids. The germline gives CDR1 SGHTA, CDR2 FQGNSA. Trimming shortened V by 5 bases and J by 3 bases, and 11 bases separated the two germline ends. This chain's CDR3 is CASSINRGYEQYF. The CDR3 region has the DNA TGTGCCAGCAGCATAAACCGGGGCTACGAGCAGTACTTC.

The chain recombines TRBV19 with TRBJ2-1; D is possibly TRBD1 (7 bases). From germline, CDR1 is LNHDA and CDR2 SQIVND (reference sequence). Trimming cost V 3 bases and J 10 bases, with 16 bases left between them. The CDR3 runs 14 residues. This CDR3 is CASSIGGTVNEQFF. CDR3 DNA sequence: TGTGCCAGTAGTATTGGAGGGACAGTCAACGAGCAGTTCTTC. The full variable domain, rest sourced from reference TRBV19 and TRBJ2-1, is DGGITQSPKYLFRKEGQNVTLSCEQNLNHDAMYWYRQDPGQGLRLIYYSQIVNDFQKGDIAEGYSVSREKKESFPLTVTSAQKNPTAFYLCASSIGGTVNEQFFGPGTRLTVL.

This rearrangement joins TRBV6-2 or TRBV6-3 to TRBJ1-2; D is perhaps TRBD1 (6 bases). Germline V lookup: CDR1 MNHEY, CDR2 SVGEGT. CDR3 length: 13 amino acids. The germline V and J ends were trimmed by 5 bases and 8 bases, with 15 bases remaining between them. CDR3 residues: CASSPTGRKGYTF. The CDR3 DNA is TGTGCCAGCAGTCCGACAGGACGAAAAGGCTACACCTTC.

The rearrangement uses TRBV5-1 and TRBJ1-5, with unresolved D. The CDR3 has 13 amino acids. CDR1 and CDR2 (germline): SGHRS, YFSETQ. V lost 4 bases and J lost 9, with 14 bases in between. In nucleotides, the CDR3 is TGCGCCAGCAGCCCCGAAGGAGGAGGGCCCCAGCATTTT. It translates to CASSPEGGGPQHF.